This T cell receptor (beta chain) derives from a study of monozygotic twins with inflammatory bowel disease. One entry per CDR3 protein, without DNA, is what TCRdb gives after re-calling the 5' RACE reads. The sample table includes 110,000 to 150,000 distinct CDR3 sequences. The TCR was taken from a human donor with ulcerative colitis or Crohn's disease, or a healthy co-twin of an affected twin (not recorded which). Sequencing input: blood.

The CDR3 reads CASSQDHVRESGGQYF. V gene TRBV4-3 combines with J gene TRBJ2-3; absent DNA, TCRdb's TRBD2 call cannot be checked. The CDR3 consists of 16 residues. Germline V gene lookup returns CDR1 LGHNA and CDR2 YSLEER.